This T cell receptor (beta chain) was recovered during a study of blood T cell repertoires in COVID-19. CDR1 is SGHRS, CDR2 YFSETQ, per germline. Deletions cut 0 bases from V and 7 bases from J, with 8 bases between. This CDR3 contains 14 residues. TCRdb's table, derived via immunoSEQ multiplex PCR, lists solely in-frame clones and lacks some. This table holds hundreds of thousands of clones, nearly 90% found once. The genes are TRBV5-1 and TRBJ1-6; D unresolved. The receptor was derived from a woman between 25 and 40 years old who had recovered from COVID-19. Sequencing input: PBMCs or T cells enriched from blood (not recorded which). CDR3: CASSLGQNNSPLHF. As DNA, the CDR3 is TGCGCCAGCAGCTTGGGCCAGAACAATTCACCCCTCCACTTT.